This entry features one TCR beta chain sequence. Its antigen remains unidentified. Via MiXCR, TCRdb re-called the 5' RACE reads, giving one row per CDR3 protein. The table has hundreds of thousands of distinct CDR3 sequences, 21% seen once. V gave up 6 bases and J gave up 2 bases, with 14 bases separating them. This CDR3 comprises 14 residues. These data originate in a study of identical twins. Regarding the study as a whole: Out-of-frame alpha sequences that twins shared showed excess low generation probability. Beta clonotypes that were abundant in cord blood contained fewer insertions, a pattern absent from memory repertoires.

These data also featured in a second study, about T cells expressing NK-cell markers.

V and J are TRBV12-3 or TRBV12-4 and TRBJ2-7; weak D call: TRBD2 (6 bases). This TCR came from a woman aged 18-30 years in good health. Sequenced material: PBMCs. DNA for the CDR3: TGTGCCAGCAGCCGAGCGGGCGGGCCCTACGAGCAGTACTTC. It translates to CASSRAGGPYEQYF.